These 28 T cell receptor beta chains share one sample of origin, sequenced in a study of tumor-infiltrating lymphocytes in primary liver carcinoma. The study co-extracted DNA and RNA from about 19-30 mg of unsorted bulk tissue. The researchers produced TCR beta cDNA from 400 to 650 ng total RNA with a constant-region primer. Three rounds of nested multiplex PCR with slightly modified ARM-PCR produced TCR beta libraries. The first two PCR rounds, around 10 cycles each, used TRBV1-TRBV30 forward primers and a C-beta reverse primer. TCRdb recomputed calls from the multiplex PCR reads with MiXCR, one row per CDR3 protein. Here the sample spans tens of thousands of distinct CDR3 sequences, almost 80% being singletons. The specimen was liver tumor tissue from sampling region 1. Subset meaning: tumor region T1, superior pole. The origin of the receptors is a woman aged 25 to 39 with primary liver carcinoma and hepatitis B virus infection.

On this clonotype: The limits of the CDR3 on the DNA are not certain, so only TCRdb's listed CDR3 is given. The chain couples TRBV4-1 to TRBJ2-2; no DNA check was done on the table's D call, TRBD2. Germline values: CDR1 MGHRA, CDR2 YSYEKL. The CDR3 sequence runs 16 residues, both termini included. CDR3 sequence: CASGQVAAGTIGELFF.

This sequence joins TRBV6-5 and TRBJ2-2; 8 bases line up with TRBD1. CDR3 length: 15 residues. CDR1 MNHEY and CDR2 SVGAGI come from the germline V gene. V dropped 5 bases and J dropped 13; count of bases not matched to a gene: 15. CDR3 bases: TGTGCCAGCAGTCCGAGGACAGGGTTCACCTGGGTGCTGTTTTTT. It encodes CASSPRTGFTWVLFF.

This clonotype has a count of ten or more. V usage is TRBV24-1 and J usage is TRBJ2-3, with D tentatively TRBD1 (6 bases). Trimming left V 3 bases short and J 2 bases short, with 8 bases between. This CDR3 has 14 amino acids. From germline, CDR1 is KGHDR and CDR2 SFDVKD. Written as DNA, the CDR3 is TGTGCCACCAGTGATCGGGACACCACAGATACGCAGTATTTT. It is translated as CATSDRDTTDTQYF.

Comments on this clonotype: A much larger clone sits a single nucleotide away, making a read error possible. The rearrangement joins TRBV6-1 to TRBJ2-3; D uncertain. The CDR3 consists of 11 residues. V was clipped by 2 bases and J by 7 bases, with 4 bases between them. CDR1 and CDR2 (germline): MNHNS, SASEGT. The CDR3 spells CASSEWHTQYF. Here the CDR3 DNA reads TGTGCCAGCAGTGAATGGCATACGCAGTATTTT.

This clonotype is a singleton in its sample. No conserved phenylalanine or tryptophan is present at the end of the CDR3, so a read error is the likely explanation. The CDR3 sequence is CASSYEGDPFGGGEQYL. The DNA for the CDR3 is TGTGCCAGCAGCTATGAGGGGGACCCATTTGGGGGGGGCGAGCAGTACTTA. J is TRBJ2-7 and V is TRBV5-4; maybe TRBD2 (7 bases). The CDR3 totals 17 residues. CDR1 SGHNT and CDR2 YYREEE come from the germline V gene (reference sequence). The germline V and J ends were trimmed by 3 bases and 6 bases, with 25 bases remaining between them.

In its sample, this clonotype is large. The chain carries TRBV4-2 and TRBJ1-4; D uncertain. With 0 bases removed from V and 8 bases from J, the gap between germline ends came to 4 bases. This CDR3 comprises 12 residues. Germline-derived CDR1 and CDR2 are LGHNA and YNFKEQ. The CDR3 sequence is CASSQDREKLFF. CDR3 nucleotide sequence: TGTGCCAGCAGCCAAGATAGGGAAAAACTGTTTTTT.

This clonotype was recorded many times. The chain is built from TRBV11-2 and TRBJ2-2; D is ambiguous. The CDR3 covers 12 residues. With 5 bases removed from V and 2 bases from J, the gap between germline ends came to 3 bases. Per the germline V gene, CDR1 is SGHAT and CDR2 is FQNNGV. In nucleotides, the CDR3 is TGTGCCAGCAGCACAAACACCGGGGAGCTGTTTTTT. Protein sequence: CASSTNTGELFF. Using reference TRBV11-2 and TRBJ2-2 for the parts outside the CDR3, the full variable domain is EAGVAQSPRYKIIEKRQSVAFWCNPISGHATLYWYQQILGQGPKLLIQFQNNGVVDDSQLPKDRFSAERLKGVDSTLKIQPAKLEDSAVYLCASSTNTGELFFGEGSRLTVL.

Note on this clonotype: Since no conserved phenylalanine or tryptophan closes the CDR3, a read error is the likely cause. Because the CDR3's place on the DNA is in doubt, the DNA is left out and the CDR3 is given as listed by TCRdb. CDR3 in amino acids: CSVVGWTGEMLL. The gene calls are TRBV29-1 and TRBJ2-2. The V gene's germline CDR1 is SQVTM and CDR2 ANQGSEA. Ends included, the CDR3 has 12 residues.

Worth noting for this clonotype: At one boundary the junction diverges from the germline segment, which might be a read error. This CDR3 reads CSIVHWGGGYIF. CDR3 DNA: TGCAGTATTGTCCATTGGGGTGGCGGCTACATCTTC. The rearrangement links TRBV29-1 to TRBJ1-2; D is uncertain. Germline CDR1 reads SQVTM; CDR2 reads ANQGSEA. The CDR3 has 12 amino acids.

This clonotype was seen ten or more times. V and J are TRBV28 and TRBJ1-5; D not resolved. Trimming shortened V by 6 bases and J by 4 bases, and 10 bases separated the two germline ends. Germline CDR1 MDHEN, CDR2 SYDVKM. The CDR3 contains 13 residues. In DNA, the CDR3 is TGTGCCAGCAGGGAGGTCCCTAATCAGCCCCAGCATTTT. This codes for CASREVPNQPQHF.

This clonotype was detected once. The V call is TRBV11-2, the J call TRBJ2-3; D not resolved. Trimming removed 5 bases from V and 0 bases from J, with 15 bases in between. This CDR3 is built from 16 residues. Germline V gives CDR1 SGHAT, CDR2 FQNNGV. The CDR3 DNA sequence: TGTGCCAGCAGCCCCCCGACTTGCAGCAGCACAGATACGCAGTATTTT. This sequence encodes CASSPPTCSSTDTQYF.

About this clonotype: This CDR3 is missing its conserved last phenylalanine or tryptophan, likely due to a read error. This rearrangement joins TRBV5-4 to TRBJ2-3; 10 bases align to TRBD2. Looked up from germline, CDR1 is SGHNT and CDR2 is YYREEE (reference sequence). Trimming cost V 7 bases and J 3 bases; bases outside gene matches: 17. CDR3 length equals 18 residues. The CDR3 coding sequence is TGTGCCAGCCGTAGCCCGGCGGCTAGCGGGAGTCGGACAGATACGCAGTATTCT. Protein product: CASRSPAASGSRTDTQYS.

With respect to this clonotype: The junction differs from germline at one of its ends, possibly a read error. This chain joins TRBV6-1 and TRBJ2-5; no clear D gene. The germline CDR1 and CDR2 sequences are MNHNS and SASEGT. The CDR3 runs to 13 residues. The CDR3: CASSDNLYTSQYF. DNA for the CDR3: TGTGCCAGCAGTGACAATCTATACACCTCCCAATACTTC.

This clonotype appeared a single time. The conserved phenylalanine or tryptophan is not found at the CDR3 terminus, so this likely reflects a read error. The rearrangement uses TRBV5-4 and TRBJ2-3; TRBD2 matches 10 bases. CDR1 and CDR2 from the germline V gene are SGHNT and YYREEE (reference sequence). The CDR3 length is 18 residues. The CDR3 coding sequence is TGTGCTAGCAGTAACCCGGCGCCTAGCGGGAGTCGGACAGATACGCAGTATTGT. It is translated as CASSNPAPSGSRTDTQYC.

Concerning this clonotype: A read error may produce the germline difference seen at one junction end. The gene calls are TRBV29-1 and TRBJ1-1; TRBD1 is a possible D gene (5 bases). This CDR3 contains 12 residues. CDR1 is SQVTM and CDR2 is ANQGSEA in the germline V gene. The DNA of the CDR3 is TGTAGAGTCGAGTCAGGGAGCACTGAAGCTTTCTTT. Amino acid sequence: CRVESGSTEAFF.

This chain joins TRBV11-3 and TRBJ1-1; D possibly corresponds to TRBD1 (5 bases). Germline loops: CDR1 SGHNT, CDR2 YENEEA. The CDR3 covers 14 residues. V lost 1 base and J 6 bases, leaving 12 bases between the germline ends. DNA for the CDR3: TGTGCCAGCAGCTTAGGAACAGGAGGCGCTGAAGCTTTCTTT. Translating gives CASSLGTGGAEAFF.

The gene calls are TRBV29-1 and TRBJ2-5; D not resolved. Germline values: CDR1 SQVTM, CDR2 ANQGSEA. There are 14 residues in the CDR3. V lost 4 bases and J lost 5, with 17 bases in between. CDR3 region: CSVAGVVGRETQYF. Here the CDR3 DNA reads TGCAGCGTTGCTGGAGTTGTTGGTCGGGAGACCCAGTACTTC.

Concerning this clonotype: Since no conserved phenylalanine or tryptophan closes the CDR3, a read error is the likely cause. The chain links TRBV5-4 to TRBJ2-3; TRBD2 matches at 7 bases. The V gene's germline CDR1 is SGHNT and CDR2 YYREEE (reference sequence). This CDR3 contains 12 residues. V lost 6 bases to trimming and J lost 5 bases; unmatched junction nucleotides: 3. CDR3 nucleotide sequence: TGTGCCAGCAAGGGCGGGGGAGATACGCAGTATTAT. This codes for CASKGGGDTQYY.

As for this clonotype: No conserved phenylalanine or tryptophan is present at the end of the CDR3, so a read error is the likely explanation. The J gene is TRBJ2-1, the V gene TRBV11-3, with 13 bases that match TRBD2. The V gene's germline CDR1 is SGHNT and CDR2 YENEEA. The CDR3 is 15 amino acids. CDR3 region: CASSPLAGGGYEQFI. DNA of the CDR3: TGTGCAAGCAGCCCACTAGCGGGGGGGGGGTATGAGCAGTTCATC.

The rearrangement uses TRBV5-6 and TRBJ1-6, with D uncertain. The CDR3 totals 14 residues. The V end was cut by 0 bases, the J end by 18 bases, with 19 bases between. Germline CDR1 and CDR2: SGHDT and YYEEEE. The CDR3 sequence is CASSLVSLGSPSHF. DNA of the CDR3: TGTGCCAGCAGCTTGGTATCACTGGGATCACCCTCCCACTTT.

Concerning this clonotype: Germline and junction disagree at one end, which may indicate a read error. V is TRBV29-1 and J is TRBJ2-5, with TRBD1 as a possible D gene (5 bases). The CDR3 runs to 16 residues. Germline V gives CDR1 SQVTM, CDR2 ANQGSEA. CDR3 residues: CSVEASRLGAQKTLYF. The DNA for the CDR3 is TGCAGCGTTGAAGCCTCCCGGTTAGGGGCCCAAAAGACCCTGTACTTC.

The chain employs TRBV6-2 or TRBV6-3 and TRBJ2-2, with D maybe TRBD2 (6 bases). This CDR3 spans 17 amino acids. Germline V lookup: CDR1 MNHEY, CDR2 SVGEGT. The V end lost 7 bases, the J end lost 6 bases, and 24 bases lay between the germline ends. In nucleotides, the CDR3 is TGTGCCAGCACTGGTCTCCCTAACGGGAGCAACCCCGGGGAGCTGTTTTTT. Its protein is CASTGLPNGSNPGELFF.

Points on this clonotype: The junction and the germline gene differ at one end; a read error may be behind it. This chain joins TRBV6-1 and TRBJ2-7; the D gene is possibly TRBD2 (6 bases). The CDR3 extends over 15 amino acids. Germline CDR1 and CDR2: MNHNS and SASEGT. The CDR3 nucleotides are TGTGTCAGCAGTGGGAGTCTGGTGATAGGAGGGGAGCGGTACTTC. This codes for CVSSGSLVIGGERYF.

This clonotype was counted at least ten times. The chain carries TRBV11-2 and TRBJ2-7, with 7 bases that match TRBD2. J lost 0 bases, V lost 1 base, and 3 bases had no gene match. The CDR3 is 15 residues long. CDR1 and CDR2 (germline): SGHAT, FQNNGV. As DNA, the CDR3 is TGTGCCAGCAGCTTAGTGGGGGGGAGCTCCTACGAGCAGTACTTC. It translates to CASSLVGGSSYEQYF.

On this clonotype: An end of the junction differs from the germline gene, which may be a read error. The V call is TRBV7-9, the J call TRBJ1-1; D uncertain. Germline assignment: CDR1 SEHNR and CDR2 FQNEAQ (reference sequence). This CDR3 is built from 12 residues. The chain's CDR3 is CAGSLSQGTRFF. CDR3 bases: TGTGCCGGCAGCTTAAGCCAAGGCACGAGGTTCTTT.

For this clonotype: The CDR3 does not close with the conserved phenylalanine or tryptophan, likely indicating a read error. The chain has TRBV6-1 and TRBJ2-1; 14 nucleotides agree with TRBD2. The CDR3 runs to 15 residues. In germline, CDR1 is MNHNS, CDR2 SASEGT. The CDR3 reads CVSRWGLAGENEQFS. For the CDR3, the DNA is TGTGTCAGTAGGTGGGGACTAGCGGGAGAGAATGAGCAGTTCTCC.

The chain has TRBV4-2 and TRBJ2-7; 10 bases map to TRBD1. This CDR3 is built from 18 residues. V trimming: 6 bases; J trimming: 6 bases; junction bases outside the gene matches: 20. Germline CDR1 reads LGHNA; CDR2 reads YNFKEQ. CDR3 residues: CASSQEHSGQGGPREQYF. CDR3 nucleotide sequence: TGTGCCAGCAGTCAGGAGCACTCAGGACAGGGGGGACCGCGCGAGCAGTACTTC.

This clonotype was observed a handful of times. An end of the junction does not agree with germline; a read error may underlie this. This chain joins TRBV10-3 and TRBJ1-1; no definite D call. Looked up from germline, CDR1 is ENHRY and CDR2 is SYGVKD. The CDR3 is 13 residues long. The CDR3, as DNA: TGTACCATCAGTCCGGTAGGAAACATTGAAGCTTTCTTT. It encodes CTISPVGNIEAFF.